What follows describes a single TCR beta chain. The antigen is undetermined. Trimming removed 1 base from V and 11 bases from J, with 12 bases in between. The germline gives CDR1 GTSNPN, CDR2 SVGIG (reference sequence). The CDR3 is 12 residues long. This record comes from a study of shared clonotypes between healthy human individuals. Study at large: Per donor, three plates held CD4 naive cells, three held CD4 memory, two held CD8 naive and one held CD8 memory.

CD45RO-negative cells were positively selected for CCR7, leaving out terminally differentiated effector memory CD45RA+ cells. The assay was immunoSEQ multiplex PCR, and TCRdb's table has in-frame clones only and misses some. The repertoire holds some 600,000 clones, with approximately 96% as singletons. Study results and caveats: The authors expected sequencing depth to affect clonotype sharing among donors. The study sampled only blood, and tissue repertoires likely differ. Generation probabilities were higher for clonotypes shared across all four sorted-subset donors than for unshared ones.

Sequencing was carried out using naive CD8+ T cells sorted from blood. The source is a woman younger than 45 in good health. V usage is TRBV30 and J usage is TRBJ2-1; no clear D. The CDR3: CAWSGVQTQQFF. CDR3 DNA: TGTGCCTGGAGTGGGGTTCAGACGCAGCAGTTCTTC.